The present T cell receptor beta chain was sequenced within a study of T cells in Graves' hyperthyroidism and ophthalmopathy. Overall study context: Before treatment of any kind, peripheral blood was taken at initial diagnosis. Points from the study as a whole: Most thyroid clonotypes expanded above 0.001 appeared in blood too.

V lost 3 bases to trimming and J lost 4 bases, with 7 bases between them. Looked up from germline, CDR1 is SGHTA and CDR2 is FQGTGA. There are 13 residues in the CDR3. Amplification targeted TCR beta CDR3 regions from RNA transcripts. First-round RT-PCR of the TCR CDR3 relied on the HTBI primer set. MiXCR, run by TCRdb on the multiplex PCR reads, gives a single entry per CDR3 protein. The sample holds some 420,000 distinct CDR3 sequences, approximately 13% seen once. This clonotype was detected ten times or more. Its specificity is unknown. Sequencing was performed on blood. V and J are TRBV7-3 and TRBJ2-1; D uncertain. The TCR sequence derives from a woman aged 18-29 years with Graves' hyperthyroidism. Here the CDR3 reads CASSFDLYNEQFF. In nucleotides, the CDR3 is TGTGCCAGCAGCTTCGACCTATACAATGAGCAGTTCTTC. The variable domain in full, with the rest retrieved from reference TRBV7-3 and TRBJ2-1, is GAGVSQTPSNKVTEKGKYVELRCDPISGHTALYWYRQSLGQGPEFLIYFQGTGAADDSGLPNDRFFAVRPEGSVSTLKIQRTERGDSAVYLCASSFDLYNEQFFGPGTRLTVL.